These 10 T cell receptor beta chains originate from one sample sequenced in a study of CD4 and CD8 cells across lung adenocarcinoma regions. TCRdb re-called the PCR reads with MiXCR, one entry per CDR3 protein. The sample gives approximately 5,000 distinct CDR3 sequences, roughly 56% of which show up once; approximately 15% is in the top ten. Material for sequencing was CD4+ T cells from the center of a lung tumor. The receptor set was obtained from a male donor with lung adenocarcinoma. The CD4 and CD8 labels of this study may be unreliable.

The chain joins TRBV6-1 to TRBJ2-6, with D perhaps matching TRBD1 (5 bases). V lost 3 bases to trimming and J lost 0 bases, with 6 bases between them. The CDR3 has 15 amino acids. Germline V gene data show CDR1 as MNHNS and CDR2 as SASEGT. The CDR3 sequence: CASSDDSSGANVLTF. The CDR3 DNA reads TGTGCCAGCAGTGACGACAGCTCTGGGGCCAACGTCCTGACTTTC.

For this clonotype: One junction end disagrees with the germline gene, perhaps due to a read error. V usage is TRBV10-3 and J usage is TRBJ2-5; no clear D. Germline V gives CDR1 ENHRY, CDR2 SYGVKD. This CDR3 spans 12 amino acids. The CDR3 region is CGMGSGEDTQSF. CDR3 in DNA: TGTGGCATGGGCTCTGGGGAAGACACCCAGTCTTTC.

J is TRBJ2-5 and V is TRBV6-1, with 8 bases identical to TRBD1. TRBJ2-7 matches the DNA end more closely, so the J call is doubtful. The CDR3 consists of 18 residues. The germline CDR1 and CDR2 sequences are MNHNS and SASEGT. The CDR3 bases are TGTGCCAGCAGTGAAGCGAACCATCTTGGACAGGGTACCAACGAGCAGTACTTC. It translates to CASSEANHLGQGTNEQYF.

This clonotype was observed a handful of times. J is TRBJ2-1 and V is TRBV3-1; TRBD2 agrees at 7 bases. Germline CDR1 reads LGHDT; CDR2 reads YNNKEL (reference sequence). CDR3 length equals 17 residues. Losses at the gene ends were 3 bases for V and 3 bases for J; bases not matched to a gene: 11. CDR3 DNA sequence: TGTGCCAGCAGCCAGGACTTACCGGGAGGTTTCTACAATGAGCAGTTCTTC. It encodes CASSQDLPGGFYNEQFF.

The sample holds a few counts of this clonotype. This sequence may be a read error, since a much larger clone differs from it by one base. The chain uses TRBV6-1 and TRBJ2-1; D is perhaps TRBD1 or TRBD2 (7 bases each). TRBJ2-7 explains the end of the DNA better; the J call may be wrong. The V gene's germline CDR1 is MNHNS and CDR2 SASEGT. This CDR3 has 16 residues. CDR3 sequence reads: CASTPRDSWDYNEQYF. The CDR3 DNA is TGTGCCAGCACCCCCCGGGACAGTTGGGACTACAATGAGCAGTACTTC.

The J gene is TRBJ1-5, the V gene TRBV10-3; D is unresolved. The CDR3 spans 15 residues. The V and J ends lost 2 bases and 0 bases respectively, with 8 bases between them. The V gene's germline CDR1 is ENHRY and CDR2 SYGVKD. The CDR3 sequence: CAISEGTYSNQPQHF. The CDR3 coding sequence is TGTGCCATCAGTGAGGGCACTTATAGCAATCAGCCCCAGCATTTT.

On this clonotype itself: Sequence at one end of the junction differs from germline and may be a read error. As DNA, the CDR3 is TGCGCCAGCGGACCGGGGCTAGCATCCACAGATACGCAGTACTTT. It codes for CASGPGLASTDTQYF. V gene TRBV10-1 combines with J gene TRBJ2-3; either TRBD1 or TRBD2 may fit D (5 bases each). Germline values: CDR1 WNHNN, CDR2 SYGVQD (reference sequence). This CDR3 spans 15 amino acids.

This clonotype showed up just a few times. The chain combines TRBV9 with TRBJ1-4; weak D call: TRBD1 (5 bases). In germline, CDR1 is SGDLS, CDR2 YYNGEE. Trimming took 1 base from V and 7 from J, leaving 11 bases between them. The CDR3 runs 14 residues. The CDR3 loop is CASSVSADTEKLFF. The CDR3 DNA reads TGTGCCAGCAGCGTATCGGCGGACACTGAAAAACTGTTTTTT.

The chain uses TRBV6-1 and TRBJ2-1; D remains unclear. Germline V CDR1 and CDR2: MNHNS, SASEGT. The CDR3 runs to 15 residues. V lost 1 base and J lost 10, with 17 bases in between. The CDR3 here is CASSEGAVKVKEQFF. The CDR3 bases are TGTGCCAGCAGTGAAGGGGCCGTAAAGGTCAAGGAGCAGTTCTTC.

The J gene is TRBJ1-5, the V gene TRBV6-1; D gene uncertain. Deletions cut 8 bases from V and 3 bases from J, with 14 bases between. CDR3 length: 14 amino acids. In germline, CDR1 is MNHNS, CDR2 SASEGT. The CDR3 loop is CASVGGKDNQPQHF. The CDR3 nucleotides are TGTGCCAGCGTGGGAGGTAAAGACAATCAGCCCCAGCATTTT.